These 7 T cell receptor beta chains came from one sample sequenced in a study of T cell changes during pregnancy in multiple sclerosis. Data came from immunoSEQ multiplex PCR; TCRdb stores just in-frame clones and leaves some out. The table lists around 130,000 clones, 80% to 95% of them singletons. The input for sequencing was peripheral blood, taken before pregnancy. These receptors all come from a female donor with multiple sclerosis, enrolled in a pregnancy study.

This sequence joins TRBV11-2 and TRBJ1-1; 7 bases fit TRBD1. J was trimmed by 5 bases and V by 4 bases; bases with no gene match: 7. CDR3 length: 14 amino acids. Per the germline V gene, CDR1 is SGHAT and CDR2 is FQNNGV. CDR3 region: CASSSQGRRTEAFF. The CDR3 nucleotides are TGTGCCAGCAGCTCACAGGGGCGCAGGACTGAAGCTTTCTTT.

The chain has TRBV4-1 and TRBJ2-3; 12 positions agree with TRBD2. V lost 2 bases to trimming and J lost 5 bases; unmatched junction nucleotides: 8. Germline lookup yields CDR1 MGHRA and CDR2 YSYEKL. The CDR3 spans 17 residues. The DNA of the CDR3 is TGCGCCAGCAGCCAACTTTTGACTAGCGGGGGTTTAGATACGCAGTATTTT. It yields the protein CASSQLLTSGGLDTQYF.

The rearrangement uses TRBV30 and TRBJ2-5, with 10 bases lining up with TRBD1. Germline trimming cut 5 bases from V and 6 bases from J; bases unmatched to any gene: 6. Per germline, CDR1 GTSNPN and CDR2 SVGIG (reference sequence). This CDR3 has 13 residues. The chain's CDR3 is CAWETGGPKTQYF. As DNA, the CDR3 is TGTGCCTGGGAGACAGGGGGCCCGAAGACCCAGTACTTC.

This chain uses TRBV28 with TRBJ1-1, with 9 positions matching TRBD1. Germline CDR1 reads MDHEN; CDR2 reads SYDVKM. Losses at the gene ends were 5 bases for V and 4 bases for J; bases not matched to a gene: 5. CDR3 length: 14 residues. This chain's CDR3 is CASSGDRVPTEAFF. CDR3 nucleotides: TGTGCCAGCAGTGGGGACAGGGTCCCCACTGAAGCTTTCTTT.

V gene TRBV27 combines with J gene TRBJ1-2; a possible D gene is TRBD1 (5 bases). The CDR3 sequence is 15 residues long. Per germline, CDR1 MNHEY and CDR2 SMNVEV (reference sequence). V was clipped by 0 bases and J by 2 bases, with 10 bases between them. CDR3 in amino acids: CASSLSGPINYGYTF. The CDR3 nucleotides read TGTGCCAGCAGTTTATCGGGGCCCATCAACTATGGCTACACCTTC.

A single count supports this clone. The genes are TRBV18 and TRBJ2-1; TRBD2 matches at 9 bases. CDR1 and CDR2 from the germline V gene are KGHSH and LQKENI. The CDR3 spans 17 residues. V lost 0 bases to trimming and J lost 2 bases; unmatched junction nucleotides: 5. The CDR3 region is CASSPPVLAGAYNEQFF. DNA of the CDR3: TGTGCCAGCTCACCACCGGTTTTAGCGGGGGCCTACAATGAGCAGTTCTTC.

The chain joins TRBV9 to TRBJ1-3; 7 bases agree with TRBD1. CDR1 is SGDLS and CDR2 is YYNGEE in the germline V gene. V lost 3 bases to trimming and J lost 2 bases; unmatched junction nucleotides: 5. CDR3 length: 15 residues. This CDR3 is CASSETGLPGNTIYF. In DNA form, the CDR3 reads TGTGCCAGCAGCGAGACAGGGCTGCCTGGAAACACCATATATTTT.